This entry is about one T cell receptor (beta chain). When the RNA was reverse transcribed, random hexamers were used with an input of about 0.5 to 1 ug. TCRdb re-called the immunoSEQ multiplex PCR reads with MiXCR, one entry per CDR3 protein. The data hold some 150,000 distinct CDR3 sequences, with 85% to 95% observed a single time. Sequencing of TCR beta was performed on blood CD8+ T cells and on blood CD4+ T cells. CD8+ and CD4+ T cells were negatively isolated; TEMRA cells were FACS-enriched. The data originate from a study of CD8 T cells in Susac syndrome. CDR3 length: 16 residues. The V end was cut by 4 bases, the J end by 1 base, with 17 bases between. CDR1 SGHNT and CDR2 YYREEE come from the germline V gene (reference sequence).

Input material: CD4+ T cells from PBMCs. This chain links TRBV5-4 with TRBJ1-2; TRBD1 is a possible D gene (5 bases). The receptor was derived from a human donor with Susac syndrome. The DNA for the CDR3 is TGTGCCAGCAGCCGAGAAGGGGACCTTCTTAACTATGGCTACACCTTC. Amino acid sequence: CASSREGDLLNYGYTF.